A selection of T cell receptor beta chains follows, all from one sample in a study of response to subunit inactivated influenza vaccine. TCRdb itself ran the RT-PCR reads through MiXCR, one entry per CDR3 protein. In the table there are some 200,000 distinct CDR3 sequences, over 9.5% of which are singletons. This same sample was also taken into another study, of T cells expressing NK-cell markers.

Source: CD8+ T cells sorted from PBMCs, taken roughly 12 days after vaccination. Every receptor here comes from a middle-aged man who received an inactivated influenza vaccine. CDR3s include the opening cysteine and the closing phenylalanine or tryptophan. D genes are given only for firm matches. The size field is filled for only some rows; it gives once, few, many or a size class.

j_gene: TRBJ2-1
abundance: NA
len: 15
d_gene: TRBD2
v_gene: TRBV15
CDR3nt: TGTGCCACCAGCAGAGGGGGAGGGTCCTACAATGAGCAGTTCTTC
CDR3aa: CATSRGGGSYNEQFF

j_gene: TRBJ1-2
abundance: few
len: 15
d_gene: NA
v_gene: TRBV27
CDR3nt: TGTGCCAGCAGTTTATCGCCCTCAGGGGCGGTTGGCTACACCTTC
CDR3aa: CASSLSPSGAVGYTF

j_gene: TRBJ1-1
abundance: few
len: 15
d_gene: NA
v_gene: TRBV27
CDR3nt: TGTGCCAGCAGTTTAGCCAGGGGAGGAGGGACTGAAGCTTTCTTT
CDR3aa: CASSLARGGGTEAFF

j_gene: TRBJ1-1
abundance: few
len: 16
d_gene: NA
v_gene: TRBV6-1
CDR3nt: TGTGCCAGCAGTGAAGCGTTGTATCTACGGGACACTGAAGCTTTCTTT
CDR3aa: CASSEALYLRDTEAFF

j_gene: TRBJ1-1
abundance: NA
len: 17
d_gene: NA
v_gene: TRBV5-6
CDR3nt: TGTGCCAGCAGCAGTGTTACGAGGGGGGGAGTGTGGACTGAAGCTTTCTTT
CDR3aa: CASSSVTRGGVWTEAFF

j_gene: TRBJ2-2
abundance: NA
len: 15
d_gene: NA
v_gene: TRBV24-1
CDR3nt: TGTGGCACCAGGGAGGGACAGACGAACACCGGGGAGCTGTTTTTT
CDR3aa: CGTREGQTNTGELFF

j_gene: TRBJ2-1
abundance: NA
len: 12
d_gene: NA
v_gene: TRBV7-9
CDR3nt: TGTGCCAGCAGCCTACCCTACAATGAGCAGTTCTTC
CDR3aa: CASSLPYNEQFF

j_gene: TRBJ2-5
abundance: few
len: 15
d_gene: TRBD2
v_gene: TRBV14
CDR3nt: TGTGCCAGCAGCCTAGCGGGAGGACTCCGTGAGACCCAGTACTTC
CDR3aa: CASSLAGGLRETQYF

j_gene: TRBJ2-3
abundance: NA
len: 16
d_gene: TRBD1
v_gene: TRBV4-3
CDR3nt: TGCGCCAGCAGCCAAGAGGGACAGGGGAGGTCAGATACGCAGTATTTT
CDR3aa: CASSQEGQGRSDTQYF

j_gene: TRBJ2-7
abundance: few
len: 15
d_gene: NA
v_gene: TRBV29-1
CDR3nt: TGCAGCGTTGAAGACTGGACCTCGGCGGGATACGAGCAGTACTTC
CDR3aa: CSVEDWTSAGYEQYF

j_gene: TRBJ2-3
abundance: few
len: 15
d_gene: TRBD2
v_gene: TRBV20-1
CDR3nt: TGCAGTGCTAGAGATCTAGCGGGAGTGGGAGATACGCAGTATTTT
CDR3aa: CSARDLAGVGDTQYF

j_gene: TRBJ2-7
abundance: many
len: 13
d_gene: NA
v_gene: TRBV20-1
CDR3nt: TGCAGTGCTAGAGATTTCAGATCCTACGAGCAGTACTTC
CDR3aa: CSARDFRSYEQYF

j_gene: TRBJ2-2
abundance: many
len: 14
d_gene: NA
v_gene: TRBV6-2/TRBV6-3
CDR3nt: TGTGCCAGCGAGTGGGGGGGCGCGTCCGGGGAGCTGTTTTTT
CDR3aa: CASEWGGASGELFF

j_gene: TRBJ1-1
abundance: NA
len: 16
d_gene: NA
v_gene: TRBV4-3
CDR3nt: TGCGCCAGCAGCCAACTGGGACGGCCGACGAACACTGAAGCTTTCTTT
CDR3aa: CASSQLGRPTNTEAFF

j_gene: TRBJ2-7
abundance: few
len: 16
d_gene: NA
v_gene: TRBV5-6
CDR3nt: TGTGCCAGCAGCCCAACTCGACGCTATAGTTTCTACGAGCAGTACTTC
CDR3aa: CASSPTRRYSFYEQYF

j_gene: TRBJ2-2
abundance: NA
len: 11
d_gene: NA
v_gene: TRBV12-3/TRBV12-4
CDR3nt: TGTGCCAGCACCCTTAGTGGGGAGCTGTTTTTT
CDR3aa: CASTLSGELFF

j_gene: TRBJ1-1
abundance: few
len: 13
d_gene: NA
v_gene: TRBV9
CDR3nt: TGTGCCAGCAGTGGAACAGGGTCCACTGAAGCTTTCTTT
CDR3aa: CASSGTGSTEAFF

j_gene: TRBJ2-7
abundance: NA
len: 15
d_gene: NA
v_gene: TRBV6-5
CDR3nt: TGTGCCAGCAGTTACGGGGCCTATACCCCCTACGAGCAGTACTTC
CDR3aa: CASSYGAYTPYEQYF

j_gene: TRBJ1-6
abundance: NA
len: 17
d_gene: TRBD1
v_gene: TRBV10-3
CDR3nt: TGTGCCATCAGTGAGAGCTTGGGACAGGGGATAGGTTCACCCCTCCACTTT
CDR3aa: CAISESLGQGIGSPLHF

j_gene: TRBJ2-7
abundance: many
len: 12
d_gene: NA
v_gene: TRBV11-2
CDR3nt: TGTGCCAGCAGCTTAGTAGGCTACGAGCAGTACTTC
CDR3aa: CASSLVGYEQYF